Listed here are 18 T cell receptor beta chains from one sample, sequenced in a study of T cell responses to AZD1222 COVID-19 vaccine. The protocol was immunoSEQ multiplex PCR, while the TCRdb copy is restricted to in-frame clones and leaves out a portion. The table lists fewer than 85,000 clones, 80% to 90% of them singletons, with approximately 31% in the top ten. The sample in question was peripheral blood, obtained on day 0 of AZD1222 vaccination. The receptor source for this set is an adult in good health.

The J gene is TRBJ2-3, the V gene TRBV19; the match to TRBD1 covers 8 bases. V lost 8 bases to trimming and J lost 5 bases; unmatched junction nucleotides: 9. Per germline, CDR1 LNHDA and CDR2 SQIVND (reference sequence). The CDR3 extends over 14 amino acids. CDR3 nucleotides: TGTGCCAGTCAAAACAGGGGGTTCGGAGATACGCAGTATTTT. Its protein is CASQNRGFGDTQYF.

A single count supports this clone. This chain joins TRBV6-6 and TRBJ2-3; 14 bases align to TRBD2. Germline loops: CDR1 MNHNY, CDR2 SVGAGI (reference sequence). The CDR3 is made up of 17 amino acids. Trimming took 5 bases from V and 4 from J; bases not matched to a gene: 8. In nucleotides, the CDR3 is TGTGCCAGCAGTCAAAGGACTAGCGGGAGGAGCCCAGATACGCAGTATTTT. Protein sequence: CASSQRTSGRSPDTQYF.

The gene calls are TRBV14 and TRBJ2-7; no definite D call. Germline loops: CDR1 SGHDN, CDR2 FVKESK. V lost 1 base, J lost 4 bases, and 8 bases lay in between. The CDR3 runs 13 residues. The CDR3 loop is CASSQAEFYEQYF. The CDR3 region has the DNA TGTGCCAGCAGCCAAGCAGAGTTTTACGAGCAGTACTTC.

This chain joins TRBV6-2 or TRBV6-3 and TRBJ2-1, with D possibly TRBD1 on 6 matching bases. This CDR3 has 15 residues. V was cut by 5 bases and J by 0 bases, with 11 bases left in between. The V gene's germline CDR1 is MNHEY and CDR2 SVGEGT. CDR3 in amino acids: CASSPGTLSYNEQFF. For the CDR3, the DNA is TGTGCCAGCAGTCCCGGGACACTCTCCTACAATGAGCAGTTCTTC.

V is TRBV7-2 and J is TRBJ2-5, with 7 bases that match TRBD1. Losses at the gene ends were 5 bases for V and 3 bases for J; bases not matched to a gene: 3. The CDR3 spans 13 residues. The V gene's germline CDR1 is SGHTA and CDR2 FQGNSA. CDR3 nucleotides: TGTGCCAGCAGCATCGACAGGGAAGAGACCCAGTACTTC. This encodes CASSIDREETQYF. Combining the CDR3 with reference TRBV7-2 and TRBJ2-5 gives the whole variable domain GAGVSQSPSNKVTEKGKDVELRCDPISGHTALYWYRQSLGQGLEFLIYFQGNSAPDKSGLPSDRFSAERTGGSVSTLTIQRTQQEDSAVYLCASSIDREETQYFGPGTRLLVL.

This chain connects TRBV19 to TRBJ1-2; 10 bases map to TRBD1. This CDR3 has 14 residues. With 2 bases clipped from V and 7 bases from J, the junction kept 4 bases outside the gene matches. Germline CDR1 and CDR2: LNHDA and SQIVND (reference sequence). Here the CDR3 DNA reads TGTGCCAGTAGTATATTAGACAGGGGGCTTGGCTACACCTTC. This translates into CASSILDRGLGYTF.

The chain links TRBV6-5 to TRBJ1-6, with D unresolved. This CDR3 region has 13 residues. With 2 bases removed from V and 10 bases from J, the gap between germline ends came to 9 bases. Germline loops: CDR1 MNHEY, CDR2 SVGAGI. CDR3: CASSYVIRSPLHF. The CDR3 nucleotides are TGTGCCAGCAGTTACGTTATCCGGTCACCCCTCCACTTT.

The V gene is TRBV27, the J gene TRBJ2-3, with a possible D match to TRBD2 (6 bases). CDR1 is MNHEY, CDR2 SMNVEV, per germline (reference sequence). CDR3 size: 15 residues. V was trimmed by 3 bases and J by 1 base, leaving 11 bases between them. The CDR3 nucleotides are TGTGCCAGCAGTTTTCAGCGGGCTCGCACAGATACGCAGTATTTT. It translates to CASSFQRARTDTQYF.

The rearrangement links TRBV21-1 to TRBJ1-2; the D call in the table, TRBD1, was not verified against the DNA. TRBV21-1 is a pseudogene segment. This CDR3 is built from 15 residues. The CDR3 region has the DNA TGTGCCAGCAGAAGGAGTCGGACACCTGGCGATGGCTACACCTTC. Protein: CASRRSRTPGDGYTF.

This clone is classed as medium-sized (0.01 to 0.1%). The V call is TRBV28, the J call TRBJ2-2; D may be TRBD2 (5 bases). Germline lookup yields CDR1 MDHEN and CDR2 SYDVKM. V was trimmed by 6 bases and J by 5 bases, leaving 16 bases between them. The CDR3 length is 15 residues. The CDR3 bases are TGTGCCAGCAGCAGAGGGAGCTTGGAGACCGGGGAGCTGTTTTTT. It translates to CASSRGSLETGELFF.

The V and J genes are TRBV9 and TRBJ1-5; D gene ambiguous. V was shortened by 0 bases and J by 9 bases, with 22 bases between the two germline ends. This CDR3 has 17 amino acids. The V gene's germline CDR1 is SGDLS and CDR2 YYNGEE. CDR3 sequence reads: CASSVDVDVHRFWPQHF. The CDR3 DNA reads TGTGCCAGCAGCGTAGATGTAGACGTACACCGCTTTTGGCCCCAGCATTTT.

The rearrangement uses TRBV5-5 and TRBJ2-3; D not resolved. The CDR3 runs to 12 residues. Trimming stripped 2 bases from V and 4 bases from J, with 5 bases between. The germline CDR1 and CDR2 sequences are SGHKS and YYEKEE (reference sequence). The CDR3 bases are TGTGCCAGCAGCTTATTGTCAGATACGCAGTATTTT. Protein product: CASSLLSDTQYF.

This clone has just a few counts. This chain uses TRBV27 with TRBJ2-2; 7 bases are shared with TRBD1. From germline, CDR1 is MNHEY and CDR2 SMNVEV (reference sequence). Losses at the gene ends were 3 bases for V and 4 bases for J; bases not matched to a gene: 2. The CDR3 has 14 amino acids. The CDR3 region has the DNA TGTGCCAGCAGTTTTACAGGGGTCACCGGGGAGCTGTTTTTT. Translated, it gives CASSFTGVTGELFF.

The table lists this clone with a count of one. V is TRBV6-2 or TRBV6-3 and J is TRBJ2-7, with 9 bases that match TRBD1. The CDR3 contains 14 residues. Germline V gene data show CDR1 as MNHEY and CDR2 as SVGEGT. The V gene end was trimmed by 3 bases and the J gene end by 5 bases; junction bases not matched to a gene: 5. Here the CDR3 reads CASSYGTGSDEQYF. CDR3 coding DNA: TGTGCCAGCAGTTATGGGACAGGGAGTGACGAGCAGTACTTC.

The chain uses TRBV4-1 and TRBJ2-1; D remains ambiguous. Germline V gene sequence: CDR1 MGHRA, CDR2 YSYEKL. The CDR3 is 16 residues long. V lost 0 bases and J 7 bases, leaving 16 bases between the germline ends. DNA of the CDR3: TGCGCCAGCAGCCAAGATACACGGTACCTAGGGAATGAGCAGTTCTTC. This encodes CASSQDTRYLGNEQFF.

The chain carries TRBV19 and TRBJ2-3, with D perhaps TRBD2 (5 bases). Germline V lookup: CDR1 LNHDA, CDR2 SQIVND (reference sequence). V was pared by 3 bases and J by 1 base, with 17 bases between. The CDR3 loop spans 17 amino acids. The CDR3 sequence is CASSMPGIMIGTDTQYF. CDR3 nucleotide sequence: TGTGCCAGTAGTATGCCGGGAATAATGATCGGCACAGATACGCAGTATTTT.

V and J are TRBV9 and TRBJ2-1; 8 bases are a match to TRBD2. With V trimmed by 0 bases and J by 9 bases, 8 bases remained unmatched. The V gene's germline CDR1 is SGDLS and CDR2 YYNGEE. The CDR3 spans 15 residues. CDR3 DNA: TGTGCCAGCAGCGTAGAGTTATCCGGGAGGGGTGAGCAGTTCTTC. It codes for CASSVELSGRGEQFF.

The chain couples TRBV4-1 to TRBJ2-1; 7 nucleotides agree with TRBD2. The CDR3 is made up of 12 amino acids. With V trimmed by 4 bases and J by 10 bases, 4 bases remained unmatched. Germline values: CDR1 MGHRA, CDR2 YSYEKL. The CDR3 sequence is CASSPSGGEQFF. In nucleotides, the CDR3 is TGCGCCAGCAGCCCTAGCGGCGGGGAGCAGTTCTTC.